The T cell receptor beta chain described here comes from a study of T-cell reconstitution after alpha-beta-depleted transplantation in children. It was with unique molecular identifiers that the TCRbeta library was prepared. TCRdb ran MiXCR on the PCR reads and lists one entry per CDR3 protein. The sample includes 210,000 or so distinct CDR3 sequences, roughly a tenth of them seen just once. Of note for this clonotype: The antigen remains unidentified. A much larger clone lies one base from this, so it may be a read error.

General observations from the study: Diversity and T-cell counts at one year after transplant derived mostly from new T cells.

This TCR was recovered from a child younger than two with acute myeloid leukemia, due to receive a stem cell transplant. The sequencing used PBMCs, collected before TCRalphabeta/CD19-depleted stem cell transplant.

The CDR3: CSSTGGGNYGYTF. The CDR3 DNA reads TGCAGTAGCACAGGGGGCGGGAACTATGGCTACACCTTC. This chain links TRBV20-1 with TRBJ1-2, with TRBD1 matching over 9 bases. The J segment lost 2 bases and the V segment lost 8 bases, leaving 6 bases of the junction unmatched. CDR1 and CDR2 from the germline V gene are DFQATT and SNEGSKA (reference sequence). This CDR3 has 13 amino acids.